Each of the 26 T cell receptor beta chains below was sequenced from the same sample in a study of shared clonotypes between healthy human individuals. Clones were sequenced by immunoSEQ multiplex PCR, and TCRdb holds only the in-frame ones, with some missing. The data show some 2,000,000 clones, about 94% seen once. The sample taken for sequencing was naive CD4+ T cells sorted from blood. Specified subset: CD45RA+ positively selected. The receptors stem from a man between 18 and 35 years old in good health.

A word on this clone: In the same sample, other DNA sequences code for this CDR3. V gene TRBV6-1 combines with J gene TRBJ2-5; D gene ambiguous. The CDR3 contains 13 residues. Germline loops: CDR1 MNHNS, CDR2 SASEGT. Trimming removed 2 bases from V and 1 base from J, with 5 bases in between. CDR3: CASSERSQETQYF. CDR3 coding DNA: TGTGCCAGCAGTGAAAGAAGCCAAGAGACCCAGTACTTC.

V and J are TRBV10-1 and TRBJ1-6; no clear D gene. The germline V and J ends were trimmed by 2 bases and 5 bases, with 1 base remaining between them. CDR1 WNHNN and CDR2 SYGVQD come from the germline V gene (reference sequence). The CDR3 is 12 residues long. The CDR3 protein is CASSENNSPLHF. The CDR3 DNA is TGCGCCAGCAGTGAGAATAATTCACCCCTCCACTTT.

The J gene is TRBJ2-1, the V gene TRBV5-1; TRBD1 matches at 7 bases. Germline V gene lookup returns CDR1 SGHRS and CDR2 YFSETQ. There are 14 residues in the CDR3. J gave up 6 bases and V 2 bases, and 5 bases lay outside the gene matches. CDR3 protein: CASSLGGQPNEQFF. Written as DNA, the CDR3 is TGCGCCAGCAGCTTAGGGGGCCAACCCAATGAGCAGTTCTTC.

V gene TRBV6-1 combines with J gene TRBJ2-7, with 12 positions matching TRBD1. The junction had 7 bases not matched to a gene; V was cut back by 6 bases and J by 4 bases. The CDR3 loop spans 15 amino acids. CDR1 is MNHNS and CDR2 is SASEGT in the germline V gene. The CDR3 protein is CASRDRDRGLYEQYF. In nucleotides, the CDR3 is TGTGCCAGCAGAGATCGGGACAGGGGGCTTTACGAGCAGTACTTC.

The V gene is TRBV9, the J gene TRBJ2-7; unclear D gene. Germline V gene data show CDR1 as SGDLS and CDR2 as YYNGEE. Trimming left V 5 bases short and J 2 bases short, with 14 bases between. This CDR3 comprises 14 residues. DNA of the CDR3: TGTGCCAGCAGTCAGATGAGTGATCCCTACGAGCAGTACTTC. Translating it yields CASSQMSDPYEQYF.

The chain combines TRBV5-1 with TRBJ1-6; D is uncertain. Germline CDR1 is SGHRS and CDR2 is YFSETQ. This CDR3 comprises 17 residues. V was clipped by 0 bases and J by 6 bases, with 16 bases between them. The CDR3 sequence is CASSLGSPPTLNSPLHF. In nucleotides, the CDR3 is TGCGCCAGCAGCTTGGGCTCTCCACCCACACTTAATTCACCCCTCCACTTT.

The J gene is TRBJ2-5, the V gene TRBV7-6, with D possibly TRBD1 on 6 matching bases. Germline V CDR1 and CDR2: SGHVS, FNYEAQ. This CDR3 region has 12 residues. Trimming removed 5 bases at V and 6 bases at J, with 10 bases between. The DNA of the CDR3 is TGTGCCAGCAGCCTGACAGGTCAGACCCAGTACTTC. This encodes CASSLTGQTQYF.

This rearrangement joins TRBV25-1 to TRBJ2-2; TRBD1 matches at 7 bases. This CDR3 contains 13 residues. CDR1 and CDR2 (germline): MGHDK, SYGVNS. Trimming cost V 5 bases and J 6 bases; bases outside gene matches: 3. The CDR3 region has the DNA TGTGCCAGCAGTCTCCAGGGGGCCGGGGAGCTGTTTTTT. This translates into CASSLQGAGELFF.

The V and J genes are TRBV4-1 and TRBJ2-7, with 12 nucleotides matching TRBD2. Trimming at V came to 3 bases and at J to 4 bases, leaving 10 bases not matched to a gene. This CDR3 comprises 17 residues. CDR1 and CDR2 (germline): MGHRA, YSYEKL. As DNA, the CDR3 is TGCGCCAGCAGCCACCTCTGGACTAGCGGGACGGTGTACGAGCAGTACTTC. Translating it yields CASSHLWTSGTVYEQYF.

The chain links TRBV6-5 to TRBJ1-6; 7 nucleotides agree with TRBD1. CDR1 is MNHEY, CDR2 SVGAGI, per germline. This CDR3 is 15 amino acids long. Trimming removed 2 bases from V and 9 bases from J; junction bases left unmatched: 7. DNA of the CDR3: TGTGCCAGCAGTTACACCCGACAGGGAAGTTCACCCCTCCACTTT. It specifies CASSYTRQGSSPLHF.

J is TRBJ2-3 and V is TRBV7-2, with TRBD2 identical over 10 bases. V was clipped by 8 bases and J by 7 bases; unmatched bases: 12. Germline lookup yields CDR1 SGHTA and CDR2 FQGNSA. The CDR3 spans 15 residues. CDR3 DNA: TGTGCCAGCTTGAAACTAGCGGGGCCACCATATACGCAGTATTTT. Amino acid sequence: CASLKLAGPPYTQYF.

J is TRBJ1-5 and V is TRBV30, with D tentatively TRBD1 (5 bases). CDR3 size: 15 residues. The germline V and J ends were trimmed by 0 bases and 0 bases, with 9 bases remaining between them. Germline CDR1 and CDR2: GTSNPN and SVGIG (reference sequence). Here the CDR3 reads CAWSVRGPSNQPQHF. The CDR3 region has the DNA TGTGCCTGGAGTGTAAGGGGCCCTAGCAATCAGCCCCAGCATTTT.

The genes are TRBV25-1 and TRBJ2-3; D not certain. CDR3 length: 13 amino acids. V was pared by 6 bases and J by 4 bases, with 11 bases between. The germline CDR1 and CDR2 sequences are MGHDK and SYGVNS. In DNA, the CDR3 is TGTGCCAGCAGGCAATTCGGTGCAGATACGCAGTATTTT. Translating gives CASRQFGADTQYF.

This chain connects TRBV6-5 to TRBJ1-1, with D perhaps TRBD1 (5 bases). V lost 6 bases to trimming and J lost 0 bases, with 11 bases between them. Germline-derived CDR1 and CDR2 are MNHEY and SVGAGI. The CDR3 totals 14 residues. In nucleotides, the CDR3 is TGTGCCAGCAGAGAAACAGGCTTGAACACTGAAGCTTTCTTT. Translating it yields CASRETGLNTEAFF.

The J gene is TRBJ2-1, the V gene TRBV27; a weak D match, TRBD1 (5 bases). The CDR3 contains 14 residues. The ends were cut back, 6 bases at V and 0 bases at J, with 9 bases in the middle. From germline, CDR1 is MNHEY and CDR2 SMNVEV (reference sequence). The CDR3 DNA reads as TGTGCCAGCAGAGAGACAGTCTCCTACAATGAGCAGTTCTTC. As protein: CASRETVSYNEQFF.

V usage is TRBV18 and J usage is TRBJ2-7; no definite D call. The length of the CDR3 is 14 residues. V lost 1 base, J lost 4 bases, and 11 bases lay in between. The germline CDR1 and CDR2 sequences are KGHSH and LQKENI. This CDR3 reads CASSPQSKPYEQYF. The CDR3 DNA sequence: TGTGCCAGCTCACCACAGAGTAAGCCTTACGAGCAGTACTTC.

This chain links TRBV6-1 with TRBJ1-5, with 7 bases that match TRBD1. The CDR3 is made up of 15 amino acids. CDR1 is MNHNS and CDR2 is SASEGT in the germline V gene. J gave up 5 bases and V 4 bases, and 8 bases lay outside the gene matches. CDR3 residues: CASSVPGTAHQPQHF. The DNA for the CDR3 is TGTGCCAGCAGTGTACCCGGGACAGCACATCAGCCCCAGCATTTT.

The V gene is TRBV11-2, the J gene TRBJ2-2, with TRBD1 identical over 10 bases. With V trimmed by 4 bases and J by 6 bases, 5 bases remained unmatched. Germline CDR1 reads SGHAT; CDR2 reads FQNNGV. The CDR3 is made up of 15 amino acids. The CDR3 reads CASSSGTGVPGELFF. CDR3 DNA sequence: TGTGCCAGCAGCTCCGGGACAGGGGTCCCCGGGGAGCTGTTTTTT.

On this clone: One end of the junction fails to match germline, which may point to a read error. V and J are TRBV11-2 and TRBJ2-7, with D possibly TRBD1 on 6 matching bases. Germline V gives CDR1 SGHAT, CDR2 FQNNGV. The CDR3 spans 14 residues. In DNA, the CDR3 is TGTGCCAGCAGCTTAGTTAGGGGGACCCCCCACCCTCACTTC. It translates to CASSLVRGTPHPHF.

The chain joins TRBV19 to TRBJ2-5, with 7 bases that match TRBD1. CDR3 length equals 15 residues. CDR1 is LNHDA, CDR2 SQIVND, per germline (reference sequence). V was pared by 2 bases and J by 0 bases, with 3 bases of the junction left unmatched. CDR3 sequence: CASSIRTGNQETQYF. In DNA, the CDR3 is TGTGCCAGTAGTATACGGACAGGCAACCAAGAGACCCAGTACTTC.

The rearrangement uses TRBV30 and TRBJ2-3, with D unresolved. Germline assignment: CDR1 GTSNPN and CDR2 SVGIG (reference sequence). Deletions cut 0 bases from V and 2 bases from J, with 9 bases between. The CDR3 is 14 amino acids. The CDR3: CAWSVLGNTDTQYF. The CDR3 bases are TGTGCCTGGAGTGTACTGGGAAACACAGATACGCAGTATTTT.

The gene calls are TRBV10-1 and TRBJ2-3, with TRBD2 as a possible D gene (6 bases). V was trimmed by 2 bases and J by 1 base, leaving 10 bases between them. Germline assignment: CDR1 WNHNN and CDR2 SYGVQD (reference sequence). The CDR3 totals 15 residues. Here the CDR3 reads CASSEGVAGTDTQYF. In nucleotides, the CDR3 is TGCGCCAGCAGTGAGGGGGTAGCGGGCACAGATACGCAGTATTTT.

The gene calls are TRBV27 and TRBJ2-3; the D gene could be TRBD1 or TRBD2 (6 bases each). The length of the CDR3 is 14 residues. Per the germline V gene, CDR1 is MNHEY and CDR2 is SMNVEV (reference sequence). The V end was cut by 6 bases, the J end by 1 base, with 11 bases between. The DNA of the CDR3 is TGTGCCAGCAGATGGGGGGCCCGCACAGATACGCAGTATTTT. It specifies CASRWGARTDTQYF.

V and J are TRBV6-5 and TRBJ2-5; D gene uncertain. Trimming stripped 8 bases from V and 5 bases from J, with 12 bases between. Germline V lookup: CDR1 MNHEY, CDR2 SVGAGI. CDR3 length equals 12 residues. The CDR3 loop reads CASSSGPETQYF. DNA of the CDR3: TGTGCCAGCTCTTCCGGGCCGGAGACCCAGTACTTC.

CDR3 region: CASSQVPGGEKLFF. CDR3 nucleotides: TGCGCCAGCAGCCAAGTGCCAGGGGGCGAAAAACTGTTTTTT. The rearrangement uses TRBV4-1 and TRBJ1-4; 8 bases line up with TRBD1. The CDR3 is 14 amino acids. Per the germline V gene, CDR1 is MGHRA and CDR2 is YSYEKL. V dropped 1 base and J dropped 8; count of bases not matched to a gene: 3.

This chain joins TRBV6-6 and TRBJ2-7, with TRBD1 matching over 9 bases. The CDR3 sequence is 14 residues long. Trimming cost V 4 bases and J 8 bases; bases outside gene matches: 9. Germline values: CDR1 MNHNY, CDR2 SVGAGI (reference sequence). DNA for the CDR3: TGTGCCAGCAGTTCGGACAGGGGTAGGGATAAGCAGTACTTC. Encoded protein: CASSSDRGRDKQYF.